This T cell receptor beta chain was sequenced during a study of blood T cell repertoires in COVID-19. The CDR3 covers 14 residues. Between the trimmed V and J ends, which lost 0 bases and 8 bases, there was a span of 11 bases. The germline V gene has CDR1 LGHDT and CDR2 YNNKEL (reference sequence). Only in-frame clones appear in the TCRdb table, and some are missing; sequencing was by immunoSEQ multiplex PCR. The sample contains 150,000 to 250,000 clones, approximately 82% of which appear only once. The origin of this receptor is a human donor with acute or convalescent COVID-19. The donor label of this sample is uncertain. Sequencing was carried out using peripheral blood. The chain recombines TRBV3-1 (or the pseudogene TRBV3-2) with TRBJ2-1, with D perhaps matching TRBD2 (6 bases). The chain's CDR3 is CASSQDLAIYEQFF. The CDR3 DNA follows: TGTGCCAGCAGCCAAGATCTAGCGATCTATGAGCAGTTCTTC.